The rows below give T cell receptor beta chains drawn from one sample of a study of blood T cells in healthy people across ages. TCRdb ran MiXCR on the 5' RACE reads and lists one entry per CDR3 protein. The sample consists of roughly 1.6 million distinct CDR3 sequences, around 36% of them appearing once. Sequencing input: blood. Receptors were obtained from a woman in her twenties or thirties in good health. CDR3s include the opening cysteine and the closing phenylalanine or tryptophan. The D gene is left open where the match is weak. Clone size is shown for a subset of rows, as once, few, many or a class of expanded clone.

size	J	D	V	length	CDR3	DNA
few	TRBJ2-1	TRBD2	TRBV4-2	16	CASSQELAAHYNEQFF	TGTGCCAGCAGCCAAGAACTAGCGGCTCACTACAATGAGCAGTTCTTC
-	TRBJ1-1	TRBD1	TRBV12-5	17	CASGLVMGTGPSLEAFF	TGTGCTAGTGGTTTGGTAATGGGGACAGGTCCCTCTCTTGAAGCTTTCTTT
few	TRBJ2-3	TRBD2	TRBV12-3/TRBV12-4	17	CASSATSGGAFNDTQYF	TGTGCCAGCAGCGCCACTAGCGGGGGGGCCTTTAATGATACGCAGTATTTT
few	TRBJ2-7	TRBD1	TRBV5-1	14	CASSAGQGRNEQYF	TGCGCCAGCAGCGCCGGACAGGGAAGAAACGAGCAGTACTTC
few	TRBJ2-1	TRBD2	TRBV28	15	CASSGTDSGGNEQFF	TGTGCCAGCAGTGGTACGGACTCGGGGGGCAATGAGCAGTTCTTC
-	TRBJ1-4	-	TRBV2	16	CASSVGTGTSLGKLFF	TGTGCCAGCAGTGTCGGTACCGGGACAAGTTTAGGAAAACTGTTTTTT
-	TRBJ2-1	-	TRBV4-1	14	CASSQLHIPNEQFF	TGCGCCAGCAGCCAACTCCATATCCCCAATGAGCAGTTCTTC
few	TRBJ2-5	TRBD2	TRBV20-1	16	CSAAGTSGREQETQYF	TGCAGTGCCGCCGGGACTAGCGGGAGGGAACAAGAGACCCAGTACTTC
once	TRBJ2-7	TRBD1	TRBV13	17	CASSLGSGQGSSYEQYF	TGTGCCAGCAGCTTAGGCTCGGGACAGGGGTCCTCCTACGAGCAGTACTTC
-	TRBJ2-6	-	TRBV4-1	16	CASSQDYTAGANILTF	TGCGCCAGCAGCCAAGATTACACAGCTGGGGCCAACATCCTGACTTTC
many	TRBJ2-1	-	TRBV6-1	12	CASSPDLGEQFF	TGTGCCAGCAGTCCTGACCTTGGGGAGCAGTTCTTC
-	TRBJ2-5	-	TRBV7-9	15	CASSLARRNQETQYF	TGTGCCAGCAGCTTAGCGCGCAGGAACCAAGAGACCCAGTACTTC
many	TRBJ2-7	TRBD1	TRBV20-1	13	CSTGAGGSYEQYF	TGCAGCACAGGGGCAGGGGGATCCTACGAGCAGTACTTC
few	TRBJ2-5	-	TRBV20-1	15	CSASGGPPGQETQYF	TGCAGTGCTAGTGGCGGCCCCCCGGGCCAAGAGACCCAGTACTTC
-	TRBJ2-1	-	TRBV20-1	14	CSARDIAGTQEQFF	TGCAGTGCTAGAGATATAGCCGGGACACAGGAGCAGTTCTTC
-	TRBJ1-5	TRBD1	TRBV20-1	15	CSAREVQGAWQPQHF	TGCAGTGCTAGAGAGGTACAGGGGGCATGGCAGCCCCAGCATTTT
few	TRBJ1-6	TRBD1	TRBV10-3	15	CAIRGADRVNSPLHF	TGTGCCATCAGAGGCGCGGACAGGGTTAATTCACCCCTCCACTTT
-	TRBJ2-1	-	TRBV7-2	16	CASSLEGTVSYNEQFF	TGTGCCAGCAGCTTAGAAGGGACTGTCTCCTACAATGAGCAGTTCTTC
-	TRBJ1-4	TRBD1	TRBV2	15	CASSERGTGFEKLFF	TGTGCCAGCAGTGAAAGAGGGACAGGGTTTGAAAAACTGTTTTTT
-	TRBJ2-1	TRBD2	TRBV7-9	17	CASSPTFEAGIYNEQFF	TGTGCCAGCAGCCCCACCTTCGAAGCGGGAATCTACAATGAGCAGTTCTTC
-	TRBJ1-4	TRBD1	TRBV20-1	13	CSARGTGNEKLFF	TGCAGTGCTAGAGGGACAGGGAATGAAAAACTGTTTTTT
few	TRBJ1-2	-	TRBV7-9	15	CASSGQGSTIYGYTF	TGTGCCAGCAGCGGTCAGGGGTCCACGATCTATGGCTACACCTTC
-	TRBJ2-7	-	TRBV27	14	CASSNGRGGYEQYF	TGTGCCAGCAGTAACGGCAGGGGGGGTTACGAGCAGTACTTC
few	TRBJ1-2	TRBD1	TRBV29-1	16	CSVEASRGRVNYGYTF	TGCAGCGTTGAAGCGTCCAGGGGGCGCGTCAACTATGGCTACACCTTC
-	TRBJ2-7	TRBD1	TRBV27	16	CASSSYRGQYSYEQYF	TGTGCCAGCAGCTCTTACAGGGGGCAGTACTCCTACGAGCAGTACTTC
-	TRBJ1-3	-	TRBV15	17	CATSRKGTGISGNTIYF	TGTGCCACCAGCAGGAAAGGGACGGGAATCTCTGGAAACACCATATATTTT
-	TRBJ1-5	-	TRBV6-1	14	CASSEAAAWVPKHF	TGTGCCAGCAGTGAAGCAGCAGCCTGGGTGCCCAAGCATTTT
few	TRBJ2-3	TRBD2	TRBV4-2	14	CASSQDLAGDTQYF	TGTGCCAGCAGCCAAGACCTAGCGGGGGATACGCAGTATTTT
-	TRBJ1-4	-	TRBV5-1	15	CASGQSLRTNEKLFF	TGCGCCAGCGGTCAGAGTCTTAGAACTAATGAAAAACTGTTTTTT
-	TRBJ2-7	-	TRBV30	14	CAWSVGLSAREQYF	TGTGCCTGGAGTGTCGGGCTGTCTGCGCGCGAGCAGTACTTC
few	TRBJ2-7	-	TRBV2	11	CASSVVHEQYF	TGTGCCAGCAGTGTGGTACACGAGCAGTACTTC
-	TRBJ2-1	TRBD2	TRBV28	16	CASSSRNGGGSYEQFF	TGTGCCAGCAGTTCCAGGAATGGTGGCGGGAGTTATGAGCAGTTCTTC
-	TRBJ2-7	-	TRBV7-3	13	CASSLFQGTEQYF	TGTGCCAGCAGCTTATTTCAGGGTACTGAGCAGTACTTC
many	TRBJ2-7	-	TRBV20-1	13	CSAKDRSSYEQYF	TGCAGTGCTAAAGACAGAAGCTCCTACGAGCAGTACTTC
-	TRBJ1-5	TRBD1	TRBV5-5	16	CASSAGTGDSNQPQHF	TGTGCCAGCAGCGCCGGGACAGGGGATAGCAATCAGCCCCAGCATTTT
few	TRBJ2-1	TRBD2	TRBV20-1	12	CSASLAGDEQFF	TGCAGTGCTAGCCTAGCGGGGGATGAGCAGTTCTTC
-	TRBJ2-5	-	TRBV10-2	15	CASSESQGIRETQYF	TGCGCCAGCAGTGAGTCCCAGGGTATTAGGGAGACCCAGTACTTC
once	TRBJ1-1	-	TRBV18	14	CASSPLLEHTEAFF	TGTGCCAGCTCACCACTACTCGAACACACTGAAGCTTTCTTT
-	TRBJ1-1	TRBD1	TRBV5-1	11	CASRGTGGAFF	TGCGCCAGCAGAGGAACAGGGGGAGCTTTCTTT
many	TRBJ2-1	-	TRBV4-1	16	CASSQAVGGAYNEQFF	TGCGCCAGCAGCCAAGCGGTGGGGGGCGCCTACAATGAGCAGTTCTTC
-	TRBJ1-5	-	TRBV20-1	13	CSAMNEGDQPQHF	TGCAGTGCCATGAATGAGGGGGATCAGCCCCAGCATTTT
-	TRBJ2-1	-	TRBV20-1	14	CSLKGGEVYNEQFF	TGCAGTCTTAAAGGGGGAGAAGTCTACAATGAGCAGTTCTTC
once	TRBJ2-1	TRBD2	TRBV4-1	18	CASSQVIVAGEYQNEQFF	TGCGCCAGCAGCCAAGTCATAGTAGCGGGGGAATATCAGAATGAGCAGTTCTTC
-	TRBJ1-2	-	TRBV29-1	21	CSVEGWVLLNDGRTDGYGYTF	TGCAGCGTTGAAGGGTGGGTCCTTTTGAACGATGGACGGACTGATGGCTATGGCTACACCTTC
few	TRBJ2-3	-	TRBV20-1	14	CSARGGGARDTQYF	TGCAGTGCTAGAGGTGGGGGGGCCAGGGATACGCAGTATTTT
many	TRBJ1-2	TRBD1	TRBV29-1	12	CSVAGQQYGYTF	TGCAGCGTCGCGGGACAGCAATATGGCTACACCTTC
few	TRBJ2-4	-	TRBV15	16	CATSLEGGGSKNIQYF	TGTGCCACCAGCCTTGAGGGAGGGGGATCCAAAAACATTCAGTACTTC
many	TRBJ2-5	-	TRBV3-1	16	CASSSREWGLEETQYF	TGTGCCAGCAGCTCAAGAGAGTGGGGCTTAGAGGAGACCCAGTACTTC
few	TRBJ2-7	-	TRBV19	13	CASSIGRSGEQYF	TGTGCCAGTAGTATAGGAAGGAGCGGCGAGCAGTACTTC
-	TRBJ2-7	TRBD2	TRBV20-1	16	CSAQYLPSGRNYEQYF	TGCAGTGCTCAATACCTACCTAGCGGGAGAAACTACGAGCAGTACTTC
-	TRBJ1-2	-	TRBV4-2	15	CASSQDPTESPGYTF	TGTGCCAGCAGCCAAGATCCTACGGAGAGTCCCGGCTACACCTTC
-	TRBJ2-1	-	TRBV6-5	13	CASSPPGLEEQFF	TGTGCCAGCAGCCCCCCCGGGTTGGAAGAGCAGTTCTTC
-	TRBJ1-2	TRBD1	TRBV20-1	15	CSARVAQGSNYGYTF	TGCAGTGCTAGAGTGGCACAGGGGTCAAACTATGGCTACACCTTC
-	TRBJ2-7	-	TRBV6-5	16	CASSYYRGGSLGEQYF	TGTGCCAGCAGTTACTATCGGGGTGGGAGTCTCGGCGAGCAGTACTTC
few	TRBJ1-6	-	TRBV15	16	CATSRDQDSLNSPLHF	TGTGCCACCAGCAGAGATCAGGACAGTTTAAATTCACCCCTCCACTTT